Listed here is a single T cell receptor (beta chain). This entry is derived from a study of CD8 T cells in Susac syndrome. From blood CD8+ and CD4+ T cells, TCR beta sequences were generated. The CDR3 spans 14 residues. CDR1 is MDHEN and CDR2 is SYDVKM in the germline V gene. V lost 1 base and J 5 bases, leaving 11 bases between the germline ends. The RNA input was about 0.5 to 1 ug, and it was reverse transcribed with random hexamers. Amplification of TCR beta CDR3 was carried out by immunoSEQ multiplex PCR, which covered 54 Vbeta and 13 Jbeta segments. TCRdb processed the immunoSEQ multiplex PCR reads anew with MiXCR; each CDR3 protein has one entry. The sample holds fewer than 80,000 distinct CDR3 sequences, approximately 94% seen once.

Sequencing was carried out using CD8+ T cells from PBMCs. The TCR was taken from a human donor with Susac syndrome. The chain employs TRBV28 and TRBJ1-2; the D is unclear. The CDR3 here is CASSLSSAGYGYTF. CDR3 nucleotide sequence: TGTGCCAGCAGTTTATCGTCAGCCGGGTATGGCTACACCTTC.